This T cell receptor (beta chain) stems from a study of control samples from healthy donors and cancer patients. The V and J ends lost 2 bases and 6 bases respectively, with 14 bases between them. This CDR3 has 14 residues. Germline lookup yields CDR1 SGHRS and CDR2 YFSETQ. The method was immunoSEQ multiplex PCR; TCRdb's version includes in-frame clones alone and lacks a portion of them. The data show about 120,000 clones, with around nine tenths seen just once and 12% held by the top ten. Sequenced material: blood. The chain carries TRBV5-1 and TRBJ1-1; D is possibly TRBD1 (5 bases). This clonotype was sampled from a man aged 25 to 40 in good health. CDR3 sequence (DNA): TGCGCCAGCAGCTTATCAGGGACGGCCCCTGAAGCTTTCTTT. Residues: CASSLSGTAPEAFF. The entire variable domain, with the rest obtained from reference TRBV5-1 and TRBJ1-1, is as follows: KAGVTQTPRYLIKTRGQQVTLSCSPISGHRSVSWYQQTPGQGLQFLFEYFSETQRNKGNFPGRFSGRQFSNSRSEMNVSTLELGDSALYLCASSLSGTAPEAFFGQGTRLTVV.